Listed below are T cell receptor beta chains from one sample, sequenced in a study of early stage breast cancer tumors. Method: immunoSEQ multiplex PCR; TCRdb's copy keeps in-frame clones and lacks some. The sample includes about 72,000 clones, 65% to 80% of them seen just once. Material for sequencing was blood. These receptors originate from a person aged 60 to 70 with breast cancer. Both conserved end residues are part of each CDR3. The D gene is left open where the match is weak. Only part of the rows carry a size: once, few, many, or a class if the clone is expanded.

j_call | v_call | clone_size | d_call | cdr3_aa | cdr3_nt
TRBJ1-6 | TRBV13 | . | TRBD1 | CASSLNRGNSPLHF | TGTGCCAGCAGCTTAAACAGGGGTAATTCACCCCTCCACTTT
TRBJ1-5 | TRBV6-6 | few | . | CASSLGGGAGNQPQHF | TGTGCCAGCAGTCTCGGAGGGGGGGCAGGCAATCAGCCCCAGCATTTT
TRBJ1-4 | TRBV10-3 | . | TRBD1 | CATGQGLLATNEKLFF | TGTGCCACCGGACAGGGCCTACTTGCAACTAATGAAAAACTGTTTTTT
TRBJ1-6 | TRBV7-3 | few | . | CASSDRGSPLHF | TGTGCCAGCAGCGATAGGGGTTCACCCCTCCACTTT
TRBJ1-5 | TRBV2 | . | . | CASSVLSANQPQHF | TGTGCCAGCAGTGTATTGTCTGCCAATCAGCCCCAGCATTTT
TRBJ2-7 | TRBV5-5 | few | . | CASLSSSYEQYF | TGTGCCAGCCTTAGTAGCTCCTACGAGCAGTACTTC
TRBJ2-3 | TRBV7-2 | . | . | CASSLSPITLSTDTQYF | TGTGCCAGCAGCTTATCGCCTATCACCCTTAGCACAGATACGCAGTATTTT
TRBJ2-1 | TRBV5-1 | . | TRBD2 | CASSHPGTSGAYNEQFF | TGCGCCAGCAGCCACCCCGGGACTAGCGGAGCCTACAATGAGCAGTTCTTC
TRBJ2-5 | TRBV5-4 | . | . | CASSLEAKPETQYF | TGTGCCAGCAGCTTGGAGGCTAAGCCAGAGACCCAGTACTTC
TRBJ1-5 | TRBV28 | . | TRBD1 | CASSFSSNRDRSYRNQPQHF | TGTGCCAGCAGTTTCTCTTCCAACCGGGACAGATCTTATCGCAATCAGCCCCAGCATTTT
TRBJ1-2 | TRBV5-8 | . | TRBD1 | CASSPIGGGRYGYTF | TGTGCCAGCAGCCCGATAGGGGGCGGACGCTATGGCTACACCTTC
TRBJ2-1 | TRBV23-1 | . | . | CASRPVFCRINEQFF | TGCGCCAGCCGCCCGGTTTTTTGCCGGATCAATGAGCAGTTCTTC
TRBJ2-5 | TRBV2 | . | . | CASRATSLETQYF | TGTGCCAGCAGAGCGACTAGTTTGGAGACCCAGTACTTC
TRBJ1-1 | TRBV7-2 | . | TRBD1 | CASSLTGAPEAFF | TGTGCCAGCAGCTTAACAGGGGCCCCTGAAGCTTTCTTT
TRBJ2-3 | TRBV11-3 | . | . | CASSLGPSDTQYF | TGTGCCAGCAGCTTAGGACCCTCAGATACGCAGTATTTT
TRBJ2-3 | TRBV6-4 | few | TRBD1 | CASSEGQGDTDTQYF | TGTGCCAGCAGTGAGGGACAGGGGGACACAGATACGCAGTATTTT
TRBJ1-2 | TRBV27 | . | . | CASSFLGGGGYTF | TGTGCCAGCAGTTTCCTTGGGGGGGGCGGCTACACCTTC
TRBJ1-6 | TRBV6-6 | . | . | CASSQGNNSPLHF | TGTGCCAGCAGTCAGGGAAATAATTCACCCCTCCACTTT
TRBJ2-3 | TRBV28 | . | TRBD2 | CASSSHPSGLDPTRDTQYF | TGTGCCAGCAGTTCACACCCCTCGGGACTAGATCCCACGAGGGATACGCAGTATTTT
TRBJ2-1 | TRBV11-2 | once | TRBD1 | CASSLEGDRAYNEQFF | TGTGCCAGCAGCTTAGAGGGGGACAGGGCCTACAATGAGCAGTTCTTC
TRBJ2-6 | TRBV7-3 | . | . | CASSLNSGANVLTF | TGTGCCAGCAGCTTGAACTCTGGGGCCAACGTCCTGACTTTC
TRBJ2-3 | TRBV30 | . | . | CAWSSGTVGDTQYF | TGTGCCTGGAGTTCCGGGACCGTCGGGGATACGCAGTATTTT
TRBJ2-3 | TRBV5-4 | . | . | CASSLDSRPADTQYF | TGTGCCAGCAGCTTAGACAGCCGGCCGGCAGATACGCAGTATTTT
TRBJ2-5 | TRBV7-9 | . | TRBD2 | CASNSGRTQETQYF | TGTGCCAGTAATAGCGGGCGAACTCAAGAGACCCAGTACTTC
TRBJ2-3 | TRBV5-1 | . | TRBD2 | CASSLTGLAGVDTQYF | TGCGCCAGCAGCTTAACGGGACTAGCGGGAGTTGATACGCAGTATTTT
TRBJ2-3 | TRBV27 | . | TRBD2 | CASSSPASGGGDTQYF | TGTGCCAGCAGTTCCCCCGCTAGCGGGGGTGGTGATACGCAGTATTTT
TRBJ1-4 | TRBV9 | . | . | CASSVDPGEKLFF | TGTGCCAGCAGCGTAGATCCGGGTGAAAAACTGTTTTTT
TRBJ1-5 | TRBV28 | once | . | CASRPPRGSNQPQHF | TGTGCCAGCAGACCTCCCAGGGGTAGCAATCAGCCCCAGCATTTT
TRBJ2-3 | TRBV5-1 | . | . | CASSSKGFTDTQYF | TGCGCCAGCAGCTCAAAGGGGTTCACAGATACGCAGTATTTT
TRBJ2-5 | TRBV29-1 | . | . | CSVLGGETQYF | TGCAGCGTTCTGGGGGGAGAGACCCAGTACTTC
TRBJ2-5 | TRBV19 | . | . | CASRTPGTSQETQYF | TGTGCCAGTAGAACCCCCGGGACCTCACAAGAGACCCAGTACTTC
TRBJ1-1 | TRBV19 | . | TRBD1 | CASSALGQGKKAFF | TGTGCCAGTAGTGCCCTAGGACAGGGTAAGAAAGCTTTCTTT
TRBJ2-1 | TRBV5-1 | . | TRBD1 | CASSLRQGDYNEQFF | TGCGCCAGCAGCCTTCGACAGGGCGACTACAATGAGCAGTTCTTC
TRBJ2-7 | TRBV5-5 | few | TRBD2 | CASSLAGGGGYEQYF | TGTGCCAGCAGCTTGGCGGGCGGGGGAGGGTACGAGCAGTACTTC
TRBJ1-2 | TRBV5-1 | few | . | CASSSDRPADYGYTF | TGCGCCAGCAGCTCAGACAGACCAGCTGACTATGGCTACACCTTC
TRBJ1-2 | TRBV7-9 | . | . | CASSLGRQNYGYTF | TGTGCCAGCAGCTTAGGTAGGCAGAACTATGGCTACACCTTC
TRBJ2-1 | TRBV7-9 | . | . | CASESLGSYNEQFF | TGTGCCAGCGAGTCCCTCGGCTCCTACAATGAGCAGTTCTTC
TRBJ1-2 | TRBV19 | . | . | CASSIRRSGADGYTF | TGTGCCAGTAGTATAAGGAGGTCGGGGGCGGACGGCTACACCTTC
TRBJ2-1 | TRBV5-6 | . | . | CASSRSYYNEQFF | TGTGCCAGCAGCCGAAGTTATTACAATGAGCAGTTCTTC
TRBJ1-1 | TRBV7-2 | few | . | CASSLTEMNTEAFF | TGTGCCAGCAGCTTAACAGAAATGAACACTGAAGCTTTCTTT